This entry concerns a single TCR beta chain. Sequencing used immunoSEQ multiplex PCR; TCRdb keeps in-frame clones, though not all of them. The table has 210,000 or so clones, about 83% seen once. The data were taken from a study of blood T cell repertoires in COVID-19. About the research overall: In each case, the material was cDNA or gDNA derived from T cells, B-cell-depleted T cells, or PBMCs.

The CDR3 loop spans 15 amino acids. With V trimmed by 9 bases and J by 7 bases, 14 bases remained unmatched. The germline V gene has CDR1 KGHSH and CDR2 LQKENI. The TCR was taken from a woman between 65 and 79 years old with active or convalescent COVID-19. The chain couples TRBV18 to TRBJ2-1; 8 bases match TRBD2. Sequenced input: peripheral blood. The CDR3 nucleotides are TGTGCCAGTGGGGTTGCGGATAGCGGGATAAATGAGCAGTTCTTC. This codes for CASGVADSGINEQFF.